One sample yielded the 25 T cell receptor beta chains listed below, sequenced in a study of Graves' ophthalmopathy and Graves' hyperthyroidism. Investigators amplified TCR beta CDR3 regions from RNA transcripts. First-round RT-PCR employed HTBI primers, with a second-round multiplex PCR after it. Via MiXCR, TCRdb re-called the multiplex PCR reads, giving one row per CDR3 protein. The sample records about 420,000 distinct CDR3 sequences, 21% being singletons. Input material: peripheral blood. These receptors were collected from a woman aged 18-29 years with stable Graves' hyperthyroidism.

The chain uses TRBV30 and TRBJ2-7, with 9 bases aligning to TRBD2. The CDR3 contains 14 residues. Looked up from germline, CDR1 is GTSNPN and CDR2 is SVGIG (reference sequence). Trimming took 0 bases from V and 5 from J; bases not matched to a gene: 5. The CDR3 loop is CAWSVLAGVDEQYF. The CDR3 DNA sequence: TGTGCCTGGAGTGTATTAGCGGGAGTAGACGAGCAGTACTTC.

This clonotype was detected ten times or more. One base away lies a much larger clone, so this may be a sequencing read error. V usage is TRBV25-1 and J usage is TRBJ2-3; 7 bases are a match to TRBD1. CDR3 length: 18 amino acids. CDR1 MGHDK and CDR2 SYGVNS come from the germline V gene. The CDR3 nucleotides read TGTGCCAGCAGTGAACAGACAGGGAGAGGGATCTTAACAGATGCGCAGTATTTT. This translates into CASSEQTGRGILTDAQYF. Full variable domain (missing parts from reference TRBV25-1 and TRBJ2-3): EADIYQTPRYLVIGTGKKITLECSQTMGHDKMYWYQQDPGMELHLIHYSYGVNSTEKGDLSSESTVSRIRTEHFPLTLESARPSHTSQYLCASSEQTGRGILTDAQYFGPGTRLTVL.

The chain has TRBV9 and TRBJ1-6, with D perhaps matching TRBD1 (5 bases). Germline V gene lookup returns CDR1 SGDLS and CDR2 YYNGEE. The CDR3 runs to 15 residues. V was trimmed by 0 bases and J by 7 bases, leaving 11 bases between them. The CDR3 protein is CASSVDHRPNSPLHF. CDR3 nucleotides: TGTGCCAGCAGCGTAGATCACAGGCCAAATTCACCCCTCCACTTT.

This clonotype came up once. CDR3 residues: CASKWAGSVSSYGYTF. The CDR3 coding sequence is TGTGCCAGCAAGTGGGCAGGGAGCGTATCGAGCTATGGCTACACCTTC. The rearrangement uses TRBV27 and TRBJ1-2, with a weak D call TRBD1 (5 bases). The CDR3 runs 16 residues. Germline CDR1 reads MNHEY; CDR2 reads SMNVEV (reference sequence). V gave up 7 bases and J gave up 4 bases, with 22 bases separating them.

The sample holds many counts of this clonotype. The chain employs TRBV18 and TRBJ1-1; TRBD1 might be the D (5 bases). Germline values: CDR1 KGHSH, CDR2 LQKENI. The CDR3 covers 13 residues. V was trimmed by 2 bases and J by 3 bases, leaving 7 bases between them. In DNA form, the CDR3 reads TGTGCCAGCTCACCAATCAGGGACACTGAAGCTTTCTTT. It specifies CASSPIRDTEAFF.

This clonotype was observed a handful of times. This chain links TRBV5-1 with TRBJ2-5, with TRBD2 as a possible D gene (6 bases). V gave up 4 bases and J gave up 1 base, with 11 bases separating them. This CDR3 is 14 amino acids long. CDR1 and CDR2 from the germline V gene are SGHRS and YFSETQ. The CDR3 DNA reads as TGCGCCAGCAGCGATGGGGGGTTCCAAGAGACCCAGTACTTC. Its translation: CASSDGGFQETQYF.

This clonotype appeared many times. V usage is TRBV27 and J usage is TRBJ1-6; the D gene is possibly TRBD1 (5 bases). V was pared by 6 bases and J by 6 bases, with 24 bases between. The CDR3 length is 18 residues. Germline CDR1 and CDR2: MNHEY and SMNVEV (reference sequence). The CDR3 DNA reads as TGTGCCAGCAGAAAAGGAGGGGCCCGTGGGGTTGGTAATTCACCCCTCCACTTT. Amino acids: CASRKGGARGVGNSPLHF.

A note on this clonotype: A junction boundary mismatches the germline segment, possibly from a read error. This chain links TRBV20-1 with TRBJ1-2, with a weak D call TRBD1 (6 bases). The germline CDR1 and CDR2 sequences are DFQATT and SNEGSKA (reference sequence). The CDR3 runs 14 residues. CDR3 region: CSARGDTIDYGYTF. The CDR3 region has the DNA TGCAGTGCCAGAGGGGACACGATTGACTATGGCTACACCTTC.

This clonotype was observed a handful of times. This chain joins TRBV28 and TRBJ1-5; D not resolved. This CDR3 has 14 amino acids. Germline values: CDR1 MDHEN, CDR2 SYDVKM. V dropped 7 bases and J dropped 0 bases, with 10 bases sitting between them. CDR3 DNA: TGTGCCAGCACCAAAGGACGTAGCAATCAGCCCCAGCATTTT. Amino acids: CASTKGRSNQPQHF.

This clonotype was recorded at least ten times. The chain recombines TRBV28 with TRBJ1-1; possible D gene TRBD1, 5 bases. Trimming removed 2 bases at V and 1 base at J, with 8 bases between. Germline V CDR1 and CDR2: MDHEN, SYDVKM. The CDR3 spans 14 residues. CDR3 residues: CASSLGGGNTEAFF. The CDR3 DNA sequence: TGTGCCAGCAGTTTAGGGGGAGGGAACACTGAAGCTTTCTTT.

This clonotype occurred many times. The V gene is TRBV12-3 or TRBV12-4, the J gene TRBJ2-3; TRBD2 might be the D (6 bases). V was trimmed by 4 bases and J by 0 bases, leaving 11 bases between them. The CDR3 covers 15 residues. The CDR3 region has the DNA TGTGCCAGCAGTTGGGGGACTCCTAGCACAGATACGCAGTATTTT. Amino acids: CASSWGTPSTDTQYF.

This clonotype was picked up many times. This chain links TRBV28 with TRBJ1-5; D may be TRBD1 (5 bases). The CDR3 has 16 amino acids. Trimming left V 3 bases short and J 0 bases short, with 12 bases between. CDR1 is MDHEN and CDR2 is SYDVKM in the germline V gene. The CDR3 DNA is TGTGCCAGCAGTTTTACGCCGACAGCTAGCAATCAGCCCCAGCATTTT. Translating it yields CASSFTPTASNQPQHF.

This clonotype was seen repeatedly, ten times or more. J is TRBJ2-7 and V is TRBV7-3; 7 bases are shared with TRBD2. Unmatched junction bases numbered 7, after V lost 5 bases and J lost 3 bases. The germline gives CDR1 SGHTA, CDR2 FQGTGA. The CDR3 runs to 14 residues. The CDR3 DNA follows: TGTGCCAGCAGCATAGGCGGGAGAGTCTACGAGCAGTACTTC. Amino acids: CASSIGGRVYEQYF.

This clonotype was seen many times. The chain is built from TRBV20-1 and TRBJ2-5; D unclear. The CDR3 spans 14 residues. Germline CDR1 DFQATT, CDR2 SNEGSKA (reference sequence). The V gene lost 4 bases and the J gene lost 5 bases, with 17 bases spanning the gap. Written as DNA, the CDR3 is TGCAGTGCTAAAGTTCAATCGGGCACGGAGACCCAGTACTTC. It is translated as CSAKVQSGTETQYF.

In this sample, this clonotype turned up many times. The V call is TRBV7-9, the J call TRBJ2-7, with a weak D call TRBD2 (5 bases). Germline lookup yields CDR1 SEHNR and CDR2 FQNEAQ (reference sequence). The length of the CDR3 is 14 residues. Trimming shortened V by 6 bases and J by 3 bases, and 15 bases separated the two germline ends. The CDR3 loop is CASSPLPGSYEQYF. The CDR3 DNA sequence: TGTGCCAGCAGTCCCCTCCCGGGAAGCTACGAGCAGTACTTC.

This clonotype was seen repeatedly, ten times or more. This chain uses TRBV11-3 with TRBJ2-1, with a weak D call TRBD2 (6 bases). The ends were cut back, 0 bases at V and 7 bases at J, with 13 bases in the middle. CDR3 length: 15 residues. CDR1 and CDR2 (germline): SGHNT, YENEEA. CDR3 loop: CASSLDPGAENEQFF. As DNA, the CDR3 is TGTGCCAGCAGCTTAGATCCGGGAGCTGAGAATGAGCAGTTCTTC.

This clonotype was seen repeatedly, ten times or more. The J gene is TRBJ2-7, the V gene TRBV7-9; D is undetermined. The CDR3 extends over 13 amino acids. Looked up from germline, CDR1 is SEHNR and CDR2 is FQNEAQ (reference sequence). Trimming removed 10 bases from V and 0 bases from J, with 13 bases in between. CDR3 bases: TGTGCCACCTTATCGGGCTCCTCCTACGAGCAGTACTTC. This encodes CATLSGSSYEQYF.

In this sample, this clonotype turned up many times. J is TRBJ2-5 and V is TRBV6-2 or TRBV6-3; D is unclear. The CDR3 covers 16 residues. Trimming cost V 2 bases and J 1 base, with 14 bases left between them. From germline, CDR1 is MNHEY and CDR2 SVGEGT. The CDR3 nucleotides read TGTGCCAGCAGTTACGAGCTTGACGACACCCAAGAGACCCAGTACTTC. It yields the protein CASSYELDDTQETQYF.

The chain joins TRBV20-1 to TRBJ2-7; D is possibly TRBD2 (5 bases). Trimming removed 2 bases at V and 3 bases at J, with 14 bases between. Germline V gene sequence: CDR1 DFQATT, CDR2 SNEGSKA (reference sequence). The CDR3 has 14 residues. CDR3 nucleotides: TGCAGTGCTAGAAGAGCCGGCGGACTCTACGAGCAGTACTTC. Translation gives CSARRAGGLYEQYF.

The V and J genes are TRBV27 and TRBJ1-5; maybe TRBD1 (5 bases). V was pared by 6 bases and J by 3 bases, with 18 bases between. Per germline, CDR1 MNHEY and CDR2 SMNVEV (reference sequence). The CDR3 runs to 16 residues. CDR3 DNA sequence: TGTGCCAGCAGATTAAAGGGGTCCGCTTACAATCAGCCCCAGCATTTT. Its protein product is CASRLKGSAYNQPQHF.

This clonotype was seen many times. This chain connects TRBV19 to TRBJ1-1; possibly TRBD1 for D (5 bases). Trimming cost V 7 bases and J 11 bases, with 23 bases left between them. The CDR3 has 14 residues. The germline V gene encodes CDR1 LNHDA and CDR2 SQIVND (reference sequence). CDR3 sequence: CASIQTASTEKAFF. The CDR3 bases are TGTGCCAGTATCCAAACCGCATCGACAGAAAAGGCTTTCTTT. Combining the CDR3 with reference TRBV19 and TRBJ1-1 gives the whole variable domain DGGITQSPKYLFRKEGQNVTLSCEQNLNHDAMYWYRQDPGQGLRLIYYSQIVNDFQKGDIAEGYSVSREKKESFPLTVTSAQKNPTAFYLCASIQTASTEKAFFGQGTRLTVV.

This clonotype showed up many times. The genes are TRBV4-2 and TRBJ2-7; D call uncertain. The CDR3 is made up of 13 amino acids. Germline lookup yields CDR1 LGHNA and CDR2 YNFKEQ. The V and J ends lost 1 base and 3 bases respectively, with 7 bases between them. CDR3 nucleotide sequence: TGTGCCAGCAGCCAAGCTCGCGTCTACGAGCAGTACTTC. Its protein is CASSQARVYEQYF.

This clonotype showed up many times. The CDR3 DNA reads TGTGCCAGCCTTATCCACCGACAGGGGAACACTGAAGCTTTCTTT. It specifies CASLIHRQGNTEAFF. The chain is built from TRBV6-2 or TRBV6-3 and TRBJ1-1, with 7 bases lining up with TRBD1. This CDR3 is 15 amino acids long. Unmatched junction bases numbered 10, after V lost 8 bases and J lost 1 base. CDR1 is MNHEY and CDR2 is SVGEGT in the germline V gene.

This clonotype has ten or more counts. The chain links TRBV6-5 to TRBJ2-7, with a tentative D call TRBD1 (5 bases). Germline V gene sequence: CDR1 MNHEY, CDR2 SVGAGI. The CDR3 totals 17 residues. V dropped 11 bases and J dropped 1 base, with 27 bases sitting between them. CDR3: CASTILLDNSLSYEQYF. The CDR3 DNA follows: TGTGCCTCCACTATATTGTTGGACAATTCCCTATCCTACGAGCAGTACTTC.

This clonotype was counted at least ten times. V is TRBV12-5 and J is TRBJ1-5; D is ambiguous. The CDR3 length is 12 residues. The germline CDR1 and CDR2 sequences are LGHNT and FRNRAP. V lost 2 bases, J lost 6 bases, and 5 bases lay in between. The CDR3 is CASGLPSQPQHF. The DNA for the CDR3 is TGTGCTAGTGGTTTGCCCTCTCAGCCCCAGCATTTT. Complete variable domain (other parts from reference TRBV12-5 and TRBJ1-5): DARVTQTPRHKVTEMGQEVTMRCQPILGHNTVFWYRQTMMQGLELLAYFRNRAPLDDSGMPKDRFSAEMPDATLATLKIQPSEPRDSAVYFCASGLPSQPQHFGDGTRLSIL.